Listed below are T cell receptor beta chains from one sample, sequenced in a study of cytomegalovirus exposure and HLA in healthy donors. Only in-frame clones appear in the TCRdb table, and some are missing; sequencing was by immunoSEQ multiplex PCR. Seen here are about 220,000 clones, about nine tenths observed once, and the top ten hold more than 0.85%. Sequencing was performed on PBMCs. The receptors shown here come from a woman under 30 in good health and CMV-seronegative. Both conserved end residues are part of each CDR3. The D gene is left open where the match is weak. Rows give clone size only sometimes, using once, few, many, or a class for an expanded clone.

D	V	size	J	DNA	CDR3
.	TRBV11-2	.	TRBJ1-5	TGTGCCAGCAACCAGCGGGGAGAGGATCAGCCCCAGCATTTT	CASNQRGEDQPQHF
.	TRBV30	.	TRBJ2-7	TGTGCCTGGAGACAGGGACCGGCTCGGTTCGAGCAGTACTTC	CAWRQGPARFEQYF
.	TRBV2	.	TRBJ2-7	TGTGCCAGCAGTTTACAGGGCACCTATCTGGGGGAGCAGTACTTC	CASSLQGTYLGEQYF
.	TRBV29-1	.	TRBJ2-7	TGCAGCGTTGAAAAGGGACAAGGCTACGAGCAGTACTTC	CSVEKGQGYEQYF
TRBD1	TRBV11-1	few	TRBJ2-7	TGTGCCAGCAGCAGACAGGGTAGGGAGCAGTACTTC	CASSRQGREQYF
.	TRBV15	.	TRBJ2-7	TGTGCCACCAGCAAAGAGAGGACAGCAGCCTACGAGCAGTACTTC	CATSKERTAAYEQYF
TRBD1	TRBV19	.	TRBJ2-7	TGTGCCAGTAGTGACAGGGGTTCGTCCTACGAGCAGTACTTC	CASSDRGSSYEQYF
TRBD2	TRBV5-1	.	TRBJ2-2	TGCGCCAGCAGCACCCGACTAGCGGGAGGTCACGGGGAGCTGTTTTTT	CASSTRLAGGHGELFF
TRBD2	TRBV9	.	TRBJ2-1	TGTGCCAGCAGCGTATGGACTAGCGGGAGCTCCTACAATGAGCAGTTCTTC	CASSVWTSGSSYNEQFF
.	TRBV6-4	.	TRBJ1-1	TGTGCCAGCAGTCCGGGCGGAGGGGAGAACACTGAAGCTTTCTTT	CASSPGGGENTEAFF
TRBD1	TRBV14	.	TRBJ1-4	TGTGCCAGCAGCCAAGATTTGGACAGGCGTCGAACTAATGAAAAACTGTTTTTT	CASSQDLDRRRTNEKLFF
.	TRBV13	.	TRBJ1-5	TGTGCCAGCAGCTTAGGGACAGGACGAAATCAGCCCCAGCATTTT	CASSLGTGRNQPQHF
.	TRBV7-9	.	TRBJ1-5	TGTGCCAGCAGCTTAGGGGCAGAGCCCCAGCATTTT	CASSLGAEPQHF
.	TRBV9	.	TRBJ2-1	TGTGCCAGCAGCCCACCTTCGGGGTTCTCCTACAATGAGCAGTTCTTC	CASSPPSGFSYNEQFF
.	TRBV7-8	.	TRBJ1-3	TGTGCCAGCAGCTTAGCCGGGGGTTACTCTGGAAACACCATATATTTT	CASSLAGGYSGNTIYF
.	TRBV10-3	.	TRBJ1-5	TGTGCCATCAGTGAGTCTATTCCGGCAGGGAATCAGCCCCAGCATTTT	CAISESIPAGNQPQHF
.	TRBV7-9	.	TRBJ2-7	TGTGCCAGCAGCTTACCCAGGACAGACCCCTACGAGCAGTACTTC	CASSLPRTDPYEQYF
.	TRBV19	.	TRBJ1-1	TGTGCCAGTAGTATAGGAGTGAACACTGAAGCTTTCTTT	CASSIGVNTEAFF
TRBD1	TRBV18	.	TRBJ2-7	TGTGCCAGCTCAGGGGGACAGACCTACGAGCAGTACTTC	CASSGGQTYEQYF
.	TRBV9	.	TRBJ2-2	TGTGCCAGCAGCGTAGTGGTTAGCGAGAACACCGGGGAGCTGTTTTTT	CASSVVVSENTGELFF
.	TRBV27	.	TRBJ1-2	TGTGCCAGCAGTACCCTATTTGATGGGGCTGATGGCTACACCTTC	CASSTLFDGADGYTF
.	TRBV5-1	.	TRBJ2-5	TGCGCCAGCAGCTTGGACGGGGGGCTGCAAGAGACCCAGTACTTC	CASSLDGGLQETQYF
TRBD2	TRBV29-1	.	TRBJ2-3	TGCAGCGTTGAAGGCCCTCAGACTAGCGGGAGGGCCCCAGATACGCAGTATTTT	CSVEGPQTSGRAPDTQYF
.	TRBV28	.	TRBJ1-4	TGTGCCACCTCAGGGGCGGGTTCAACTAATGAAAAACTGTTTTTT	CATSGAGSTNEKLFF
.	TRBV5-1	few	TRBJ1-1	TGCGCCAGCAGCGGACAGAAAGAGATCACTGAAGCTTTCTTT	CASSGQKEITEAFF
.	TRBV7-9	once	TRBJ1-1	TGTGCCAGCAGCGGCGGGGGGGACACTGAAGCTTTCTTT	CASSGGGDTEAFF
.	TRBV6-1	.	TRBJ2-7	TGTGCCAGCAGTGACGGAAGACAGGTACTTGGGTACGAGCAGTACTTC	CASSDGRQVLGYEQYF
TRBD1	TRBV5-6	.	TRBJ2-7	TGTGCCAGCGCCCGGGACAGGGGAAGGTACGAGCAGTACTTC	CASARDRGRYEQYF
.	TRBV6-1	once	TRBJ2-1	TGTGCCAGCAGTGAAAACCCCGCGCAGGGTGGGAATGAGCAGTTCTTC	CASSENPAQGGNEQFF
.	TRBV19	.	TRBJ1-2	TGTGCCAGTAGTATCGCGGGCAACCATGATGGCTACACCTTC	CASSIAGNHDGYTF
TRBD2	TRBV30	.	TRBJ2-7	TGTGCCTGGAGGTCACTAGCGGCGGGGGAGCAGTACTTC	CAWRSLAAGEQYF
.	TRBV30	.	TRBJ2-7	TGTGCCTGGAGTGTTAAGGGGGGACAGCCGGTGGGTTTC	CAWSVKGGQPVGF
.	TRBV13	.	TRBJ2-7	TGTGCCAGCAGTCTTACCTACGAGCAGTACTTC	CASSLTYEQYF
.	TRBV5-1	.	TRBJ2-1	TGCGCCAGCAGCTTGTCTTCTAGACCCTCCTACAATGAGCAGTTCTTC	CASSLSSRPSYNEQFF
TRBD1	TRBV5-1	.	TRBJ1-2	TGCGCCAGCAGCGGGGACAGGGAACCCTATGGCTACACCTTC	CASSGDREPYGYTF
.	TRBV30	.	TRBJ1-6	TGTGCCTGGAGATCTAAACAGGGCCCCTATAATTCACCCCTCCACTTT	CAWRSKQGPYNSPLHF
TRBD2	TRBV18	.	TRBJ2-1	TGTGCCAGCTCACCACCGGTTCGGACTAGCGGGAACAATGAGCAGTTCTTC	CASSPPVRTSGNNEQFF
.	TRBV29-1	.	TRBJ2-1	TGCAGCGTTGAAGTTCGGGTTCCCTACAATGAGCAGTTCTTC	CSVEVRVPYNEQFF
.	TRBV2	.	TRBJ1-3	TGTGCCAGCAGTGTAGCCGAGGGGGCTGGAAACACCATATATTTT	CASSVAEGAGNTIYF
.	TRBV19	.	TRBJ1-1	TGTGCCAGTAGTATTGGAACAGTACCTCTGAACACTGAAGCTTTCTTT	CASSIGTVPLNTEAFF
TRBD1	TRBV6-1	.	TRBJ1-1	TGTGCCAGCAGTGAAGCGGGCGGGAGGGGGCGGAGCACTGAAGCTTTCTTT	CASSEAGGRGRSTEAFF
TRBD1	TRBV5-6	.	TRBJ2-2	TGTGCCAGCAGCTTTCCAGGGGGCCTGAGTAATACCGGGGAGCTGTTTTTT	CASSFPGGLSNTGELFF
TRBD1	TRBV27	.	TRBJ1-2	TGTGCCAGCAGCCCCCGGGGCGGGACAGGGGCGCACCGGCCCTATGGCTACACCTTC	CASSPRGGTGAHRPYGYTF
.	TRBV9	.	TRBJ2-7	TGTGCCAGCTCGGAAAGCCCTAGCCTGTATTTGTACGAGCAGTACTTC	CASSESPSLYLYEQYF
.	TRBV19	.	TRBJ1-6	TGTGCCAGTAGCTTACCGGGGAATTCACCCCTCCACTTT	CASSLPGNSPLHF
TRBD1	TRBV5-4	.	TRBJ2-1	TGTGCCAGCAGCGGCCGGGACAGGGATTACAATGAGCAGTTCTTC	CASSGRDRDYNEQFF
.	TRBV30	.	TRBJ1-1	TGTGCCTGGAGAAAGGGACACCCCACTGAAGCTTTCTTT	CAWRKGHPTEAFF
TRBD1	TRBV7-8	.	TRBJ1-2	TGTGCCAGCAGCTTTGGACAGGGTGCTGACTACACCTTC	CASSFGQGADYTF